This passage covers 27 T cell receptor beta chains from one sample sequenced in a study of T-cell reconstitution after alpha-beta-depleted transplantation in children. Unique molecular identifiers were incorporated when the TCRbeta library was constructed. TCRdb fed the PCR reads into MiXCR, producing one record per CDR3 protein. The sample carries around 200,000 distinct CDR3 sequences, approximately 10% recorded once. The input for sequencing was PBMCs, taken before TCRalphabeta/CD19-depleted stem cell transplant. The source of these receptors is a child under two years old with acute myeloid leukemia, due to receive a stem cell transplant.

In this sample, this clonotype turned up many times. The J gene is TRBJ1-3, the V gene TRBV5-5; the D gene is possibly TRBD1 (5 bases). Per germline, CDR1 SGHKS and CDR2 YYEKEE (reference sequence). The ends were cut back, 4 bases at V and 7 bases at J, with 9 bases in the middle. The CDR3 is 12 amino acids. The CDR3 region has the DNA TGTGCCAGCAGCATGAACAGGAACACCATATATTTT. This codes for CASSMNRNTIYF.

This clonotype was counted ten times or more. The V and J genes are TRBV20-1 and TRBJ2-3; 9 nucleotides align to TRBD2. The germline gives CDR1 DFQATT, CDR2 SNEGSKA (reference sequence). This CDR3 is 16 amino acids long. Trimming took 0 bases from V and 7 from J; bases not matched to a gene: 11. DNA of the CDR3: TGCAGTGCTAGAGATAGACTAGCGGAGGTCCAGAATACGCAGTATTTT. Translating gives CSARDRLAEVQNTQYF.

Comments on this clonotype: The germline gene is not matched at one end of the junction; a read error may be the cause. The chain couples TRBV7-7 to TRBJ2-1; D is undetermined. The germline V gene has CDR1 SSHAT and CDR2 FNYEAQ (reference sequence). The CDR3 length is 13 residues. In DNA form, the CDR3 reads TGTGCTAGCAGCTCTGACGATTACAATGAGCAGTTCTTC. It specifies CASSSDDYNEQFF. The whole variable domain, remainder taken from reference TRBV7-7 and TRBJ2-1, is GAGVSQSPRYKVTKRGQDVTLRCDPISSHATLYWYQQALGQGPEFLTYFNYEAQPDKSGLPSDRFSAERPEGSISTLTIQRTEQRDSAMYRCASSSDDYNEQFFGPGTRLTVL.

Points on this clonotype: One end of the junction is discordant with germline, which a read error may explain. J is TRBJ2-6 and V is TRBV5-3; D might be TRBD2 (5 bases). TRBV5-3 is filed as an ORF, its function uncertain. CDR3 length: 18 residues. CDR3 in DNA: TGTGCCAGGAGCTTTGGGCTCCCTGGGAGCTCTGGGGCCAACGTCCTGACTTTC. Its protein is CARSFGLPGSSGANVLTF.

This clonotype was recorded at least ten times. This chain links TRBV5-1 with TRBJ2-2; 7 bases agree with TRBD2. Germline assignment: CDR1 SGHRS and CDR2 YFSETQ. This CDR3 contains 16 residues. V shed 3 bases, J shed 9 bases, and the junction held 14 bases outside the gene matches. The CDR3 region has the DNA TGCGCCAGCAGCTCGCCCGGGACTACCTTGCTCCGGGAGCTGTTTTTT. Translating gives CASSSPGTTLLRELFF.

There are a few counts of this clonotype. As DNA, the CDR3 is TGCAGCGCCATCGGGGGACAGGGTGACTATGGCTACACCTTC. Protein product: CSAIGGQGDYGYTF. The chain has TRBV29-1 and TRBJ1-2, with TRBD1 identical over 9 bases. J was trimmed by 3 bases and V by 7 bases; bases with no gene match: 9. The CDR3 extends over 14 amino acids. Per germline, CDR1 SQVTM and CDR2 ANQGSEA.

This clonotype occurred many times. The chain combines TRBV5-4 with TRBJ2-1; 14 bases map to TRBD2. Per the germline V gene, CDR1 is SGHNT and CDR2 is YYREEE (reference sequence). V lost 4 bases and J lost 0; bases outside the gene matches: 6. The CDR3 loop spans 18 amino acids. CDR3 nucleotide sequence: TGTGCCAGCAGCGTAAAAGGGACTAGCGGGAGCTCCTACAATGAGCAGTTCTTC. This sequence encodes CASSVKGTSGSSYNEQFF. The full variable domain, its missing parts supplied by reference TRBV5-4 and TRBJ2-1, is ETGVTQSPTHLIKTRGQQVTLRCSSQSGHNTVSWYQQALGQGPQFIFQYYREEENGRGNFPPRFSGLQFPNYSSELNVNALELDDSALYLCASSVKGTSGSSYNEQFFGPGTRLTVL.

This clonotype was recorded at least ten times. The chain is built from TRBV5-1 and TRBJ2-2; D is possibly TRBD2 (5 bases). CDR1 SGHRS and CDR2 YFSETQ come from the germline V gene. The CDR3 runs 15 residues. The V end was cut by 2 bases, the J end by 3 bases, with 11 bases between. CDR3 in DNA: TGCGCCAGCAGCTTAGTTATGGGAGACACCGGGGAGCTGTTTTTT. It encodes CASSLVMGDTGELFF.

This clonotype was counted ten times or more. The V call is TRBV12-3 or TRBV12-4, the J call TRBJ2-1; a weak D match, TRBD1 (6 bases). CDR3 length: 16 amino acids. Trimming removed 1 base at V and 4 bases at J, with 14 bases between. The CDR3 reads CASSLVIIQGYNEQFF. DNA for the CDR3: TGTGCCAGCAGTTTAGTGATTATCCAGGGGTACAATGAGCAGTTCTTC.

In its sample, this clonotype was seen many times. V is TRBV27 and J is TRBJ2-3, with 10 bases fitting TRBD1. J was trimmed by 3 bases and V by 5 bases; bases with no gene match: 8. The length of the CDR3 is 16 residues. CDR1 and CDR2 (germline): MNHEY, SMNVEV (reference sequence). Here the CDR3 reads CASSLWDRGRTDTQYF. The CDR3 coding sequence is TGTGCCAGCAGTCTGTGGGACAGGGGACGGACAGATACGCAGTATTTT.

This clonotype was recorded many times. The chain recombines TRBV5-1 with TRBJ2-5; possibly TRBD2 for D (5 bases). Germline lookup yields CDR1 SGHRS and CDR2 YFSETQ. CDR3 length: 14 amino acids. Trimming shortened V by 4 bases and J by 5 bases, and 15 bases separated the two germline ends. CDR3 in amino acids: CASSTNGGLETQYF. CDR3 nucleotide sequence: TGCGCCAGCAGCACCAACGGAGGTTTGGAGACCCAGTACTTC.

This clonotype occurred many times. The chain has TRBV19 and TRBJ2-4; D is undetermined. The V gene's germline CDR1 is LNHDA and CDR2 SQIVND (reference sequence). The CDR3 extends over 15 amino acids. Trimming took 6 bases from V and 0 from J, leaving 12 bases between them. CDR3 nucleotide sequence: TGTGCCAGTAGCATATCCCCTCTAGCCAAAAACATTCAGTACTTC. Translation: CASSISPLAKNIQYF. Full variable domain (remainder filled in from reference TRBV19 and TRBJ2-4): DGGITQSPKYLFRKEGQNVTLSCEQNLNHDAMYWYRQDPGQGLRLIYYSQIVNDFQKGDIAEGYSVSREKKESFPLTVTSAQKNPTAFYLCASSISPLAKNIQYFGAGTRLSVL.

This clonotype appeared many times. This sequence joins TRBV28 and TRBJ1-2; D is uncertain. Deletions cut 6 bases from V and 8 bases from J, with 19 bases between. CDR3 size: 14 residues. Germline CDR1 MDHEN, CDR2 SYDVKM. The CDR3 is CASSPGGPRWGYTF. The CDR3 DNA reads as TGTGCCAGCAGCCCCGGAGGCCCTCGGTGGGGCTACACCTTC.

This clonotype was found many times. V and J are TRBV12-3 or TRBV12-4 and TRBJ2-2, with D perhaps matching TRBD1 (6 bases). This CDR3 has 15 residues. The germline V and J ends were trimmed by 10 bases and 4 bases, with 19 bases remaining between them. The CDR3 bases are TGTGCCACCCTAGGGGGACCACGTCTCACCGGGGAGCTGTTTTTT. It specifies CATLGGPRLTGELFF.

This clonotype was observed at least ten times. The chain has TRBV20-1 and TRBJ2-3; 13 bases map to TRBD2. From germline, CDR1 is DFQATT and CDR2 SNEGSKA (reference sequence). This CDR3 is 15 amino acids long. V was pared by 3 bases and J by 6 bases, with 6 bases of the junction left unmatched. The CDR3: CSASFGLAGVDTQYF. The CDR3 nucleotides read TGCAGTGCTAGCTTCGGACTAGCGGGAGTCGATACGCAGTATTTT.

This clonotype was recorded many times. The chain combines TRBV11-2 with TRBJ1-2; D is undetermined. V lost 0 bases to trimming and J lost 7 bases, with 12 bases between them. This CDR3 is built from 14 residues. Germline CDR1 SGHAT, CDR2 FQNNGV. CDR3: CASSLEPLDGGYTF. In nucleotides, the CDR3 is TGTGCCAGCAGCTTAGAACCCTTGGATGGTGGCTACACCTTC.

This clonotype was observed many times. The rearrangement uses TRBV24-1 and TRBJ2-1; D remains unclear. The length of the CDR3 is 17 residues. Germline lookup yields CDR1 KGHDR and CDR2 SFDVKD. V shed 0 bases and J shed 9 bases, with 20 bases lying between them. The CDR3 here is CATSDLTPMASGSEQFF. DNA of the CDR3: TGTGCCACCAGTGATTTGACCCCGATGGCTAGTGGAAGTGAGCAGTTCTTC.

This clonotype was counted ten times or more. The rearrangement links TRBV21-1 to TRBJ1-5. TRBV21-1 is an annotated pseudogene. CDR3 length: 14 residues. The CDR3 DNA sequence: TGTGCCAGCAGCAATGGGTGGCAGCTCCAGCCCCAGCATTTT. Amino acids: CASSNGWQLQPQHF.

This clonotype was detected ten times or more. The chain recombines TRBV10-3 with TRBJ2-2; 10 bases map to TRBD2. Per the germline V gene, CDR1 is ENHRY and CDR2 is SYGVKD. The CDR3 loop spans 14 amino acids. V lost 10 bases to trimming and J lost 1 base; unmatched junction nucleotides: 3. CDR3 bases: TGTGCCACCCGGACTAGCGGGAACACCGGGGAGCTGTTTTTT. Protein product: CATRTSGNTGELFF.

This clonotype was observed at least ten times. The V call is TRBV7-9, the J call TRBJ2-5, with D possibly called TRBD1 or TRBD2 (6 bases each). V was trimmed by 0 bases and J by 5 bases, leaving 13 bases between them. In germline, CDR1 is SEHNR, CDR2 FQNEAQ (reference sequence). The CDR3 contains 15 residues. CDR3 in amino acids: CASSLAGGPFETQYF. In nucleotides, the CDR3 is TGTGCCAGCAGCTTAGCAGGGGGGCCGTTTGAGACCCAGTACTTC.

Written as DNA, the CDR3 is TGTGCCAGCAGTTACTCCTCCGGGGCGGTCAATGAGCAGTTCTTC. Amino acid sequence: CASSYSSGAVNEQFF. The V gene is TRBV6-5, the J gene TRBJ2-1; D may be TRBD1 or TRBD2 (5 bases each). V was cut by 0 bases and J by 6 bases, with 12 bases left in between. This CDR3 spans 15 amino acids. Germline V gives CDR1 MNHEY, CDR2 SVGAGI.

For the CDR3, the DNA is TGTGCCAGCAGCTCGGGGGGGTTGAACACTGAAGCTTTCTTT. Amino acid sequence: CASSSGGLNTEAFF. V and J are TRBV11-3 and TRBJ1-1; D may be TRBD1 (5 bases). The CDR3 is 14 residues long. Germline V gene data show CDR1 as SGHNT and CDR2 as YENEEA. V lost 4 bases to trimming and J lost 0 bases, with 9 bases between them. Based on the CDR3 plus reference TRBV11-3 and TRBJ1-1, the full variable domain is EAGVVQSPRYKIIEKKQPVAFWCNPISGHNTLYWYLQNLGQGPELLIRYENEEAVDDSQLPKDRFSAERLKGVDSTLKIQPAELGDSAVYLCASSSGGLNTEAFFGQGTRLTVV.

This clonotype was detected ten times or more. This chain links TRBV9 with TRBJ2-7; D perhaps matches TRBD1 (6 bases). Germline V gene sequence: CDR1 SGDLS, CDR2 YYNGEE. The CDR3 runs 15 residues. V lost 0 bases to trimming and J lost 1 base, with 11 bases between them. The CDR3 DNA reads as TGTGCCAGCAGCGTAGCCGCGGACAGATCCTACGAGCAGTACTTC. Its translation: CASSVAADRSYEQYF.

Many counts were recorded for this clonotype. J is TRBJ1-1 and V is TRBV3-1, with unresolved D. The CDR3 has 12 amino acids. V lost 5 bases and J 0 bases, leaving 4 bases between the germline ends. Looked up from germline, CDR1 is LGHDT and CDR2 is YNNKEL (reference sequence). The CDR3 here is CASSKMNTEAFF. CDR3 coding DNA: TGTGCCAGCAGCAAGATGAACACTGAAGCTTTCTTT. The full variable domain, its missing parts supplied by reference TRBV3-1 and TRBJ1-1, is DTAVSQTPKYLVTQMGNDKSIKCEQNLGHDTMYWYKQDSKKFLKIMFSYNNKELIINETVPNRFSPKSPDKAHLNLHINSLELGDSAVYFCASSKMNTEAFFGQGTRLTVV.

This clonotype was seen many times. The CDR3 loop reads CASSQRTVGTYEQYF. DNA of the CDR3: TGTGCCAGCAGTCAAAGGACAGTGGGCACCTACGAGCAGTACTTC. This chain uses TRBV6-1 with TRBJ2-7, with D possibly TRBD1 on 6 matching bases. Per the germline V gene, CDR1 is MNHNS and CDR2 is SASEGT. The V end lost 5 bases, the J end lost 2 bases, and 16 bases lay between the germline ends. The CDR3 has 15 amino acids.

Ten or more counts support this clonotype. The chain combines TRBV27 with TRBJ1-5; D unresolved. Germline V gene data show CDR1 as MNHEY and CDR2 as SMNVEV (reference sequence). The CDR3 has 14 residues. V lost 6 bases, J lost 5 bases, and 14 bases lay in between. CDR3 sequence: CASSLGGGHQPQHF. The CDR3 DNA sequence: TGTGCCAGCAGCCTAGGCGGCGGACATCAGCCCCAGCATTTT.

This clonotype was seen at least ten times. This chain connects TRBV18 to TRBJ1-5; a possible D gene is TRBD1 (6 bases). V was clipped by 3 bases and J by 0 bases, with 12 bases between them. Germline CDR1 reads KGHSH; CDR2 reads LQKENI. The CDR3 is 16 amino acids. CDR3 nucleotide sequence: TGTGCCAGCTCACCGGGGGGCCAAACTAGCAATCAGCCCCAGCATTTT. Translated, it gives CASSPGGQTSNQPQHF.